The source of this TCR beta chain is a study of T cell responses to AZD1222 COVID-19 vaccine. Study findings and constraints: Every sample of the repertoires postdated the peak T cell response. With dominance at 160-218 and 743-854, vaccine-associated CD4 TCRs spanned spike. Only a handful of people who got AZD1222 tested seropositive at baseline.

In regard to this clone: The antigen is not known.

V gave up 5 bases and J gave up 6 bases; unmatched junction bases: 4. Looked up from germline, CDR1 is SEHNR and CDR2 is FQNEAQ (reference sequence). This CDR3 has 14 amino acids. Sequencing was performed with immunoSEQ multiplex PCR; in TCRdb, only in-frame clones are kept and a portion is missing. The data contain over 150,000 clones, 85% to 95% of them seen just once; the ten biggest clones take up 8% to 13%. Specimen: peripheral blood, collected on day 0 of AZD1222 vaccination. The origin of this receptor is an adult in good health. This chain joins TRBV7-9 and TRBJ1-1; TRBD1 matches at 12 bases. CDR3 sequence reads: CASSEGQGASEAFF. The DNA for the CDR3 is TGTGCCAGCAGCGAGGGACAGGGGGCCTCTGAAGCTTTCTTT.